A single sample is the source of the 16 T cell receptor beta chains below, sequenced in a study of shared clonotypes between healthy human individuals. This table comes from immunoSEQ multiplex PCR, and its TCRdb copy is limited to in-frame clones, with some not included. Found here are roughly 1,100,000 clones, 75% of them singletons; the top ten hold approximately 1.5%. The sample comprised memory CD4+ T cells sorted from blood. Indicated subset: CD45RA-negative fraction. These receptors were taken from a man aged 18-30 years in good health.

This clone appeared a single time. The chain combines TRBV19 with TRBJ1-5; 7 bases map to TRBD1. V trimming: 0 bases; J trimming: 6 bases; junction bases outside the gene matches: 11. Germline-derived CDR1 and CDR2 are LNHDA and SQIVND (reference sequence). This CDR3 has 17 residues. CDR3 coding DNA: TGTGCCAGTAGTATAGATAAGGGGGCTAACTTGGCTCAGCCCCAGCATTTT. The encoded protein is CASSIDKGANLAQPQHF.

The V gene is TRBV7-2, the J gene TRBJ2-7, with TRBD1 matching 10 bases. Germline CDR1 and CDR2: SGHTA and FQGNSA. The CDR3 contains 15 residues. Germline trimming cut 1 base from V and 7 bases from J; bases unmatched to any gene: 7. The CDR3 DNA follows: TGTGCCAGCAGCTTAGGTTTGGACAGGGGGAATGAGCAGTACTTC. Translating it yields CASSLGLDRGNEQYF.

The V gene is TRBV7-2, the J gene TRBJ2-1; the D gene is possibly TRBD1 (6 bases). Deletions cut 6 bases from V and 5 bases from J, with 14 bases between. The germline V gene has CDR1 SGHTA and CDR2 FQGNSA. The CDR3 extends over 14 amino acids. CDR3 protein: CASSSWGQHNEQFF. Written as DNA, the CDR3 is TGTGCCAGCAGTTCCTGGGGACAACACAATGAGCAGTTCTTC.

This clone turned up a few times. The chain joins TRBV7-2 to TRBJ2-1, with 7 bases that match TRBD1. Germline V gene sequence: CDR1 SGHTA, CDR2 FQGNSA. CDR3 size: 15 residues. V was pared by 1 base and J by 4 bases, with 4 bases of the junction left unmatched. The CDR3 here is CASSLVGTAYNEQFF. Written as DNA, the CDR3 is TGTGCCAGCAGCTTAGTCGGGACAGCTTACAATGAGCAGTTCTTC.

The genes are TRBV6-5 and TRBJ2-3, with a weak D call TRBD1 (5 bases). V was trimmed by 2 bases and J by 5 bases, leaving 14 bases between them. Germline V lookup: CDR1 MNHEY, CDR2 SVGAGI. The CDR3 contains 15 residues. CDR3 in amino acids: CASSYRGSGGDTQYF. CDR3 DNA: TGTGCCAGCAGTTACAGGGGTTCTGGCGGAGATACGCAGTATTTT.

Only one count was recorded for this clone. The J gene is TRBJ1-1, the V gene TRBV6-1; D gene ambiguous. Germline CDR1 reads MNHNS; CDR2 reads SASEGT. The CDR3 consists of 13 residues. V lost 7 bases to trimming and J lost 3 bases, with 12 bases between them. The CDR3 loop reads CASKGGSYTEAFF. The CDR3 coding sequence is TGTGCCAGCAAGGGAGGGAGTTACACTGAAGCTTTCTTT.

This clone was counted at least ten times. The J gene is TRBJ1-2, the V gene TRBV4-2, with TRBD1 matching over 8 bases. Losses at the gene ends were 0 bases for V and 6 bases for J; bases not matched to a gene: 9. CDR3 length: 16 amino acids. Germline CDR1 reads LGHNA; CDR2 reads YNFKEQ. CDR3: CASSQDGTRGQNGYTF. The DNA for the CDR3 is TGTGCCAGCAGCCAAGATGGGACCAGGGGGCAGAATGGCTACACCTTC.

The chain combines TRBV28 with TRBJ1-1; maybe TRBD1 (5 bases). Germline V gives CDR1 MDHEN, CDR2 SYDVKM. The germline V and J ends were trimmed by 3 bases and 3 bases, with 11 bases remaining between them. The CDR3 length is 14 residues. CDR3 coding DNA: TGTGCCAGCAGTTTGTGGGGACGGGACACTGAAGCTTTCTTT. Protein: CASSLWGRDTEAFF.

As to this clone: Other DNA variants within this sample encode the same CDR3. The CDR3 nucleotides read TGCGCCAGCAGTAGCGGTTCGAACACCGGGGAGCTGTTTTTT. Translating it yields CASSSGSNTGELFF. V is TRBV5-1 and J is TRBJ2-2, with TRBD2 as a possible D gene (6 bases). The CDR3 has 14 residues. Trimming cost V 5 bases and J 0 bases, with 8 bases left between them. Germline lookup yields CDR1 SGHRS and CDR2 YFSETQ.

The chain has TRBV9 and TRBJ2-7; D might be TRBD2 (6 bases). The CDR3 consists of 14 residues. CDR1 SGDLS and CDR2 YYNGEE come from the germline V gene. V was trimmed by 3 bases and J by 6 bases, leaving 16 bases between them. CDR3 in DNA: TGTGCCAGCAGCGAAGGTGGGGGGTTGGGCGAGCAGTACTTC. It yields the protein CASSEGGGLGEQYF.

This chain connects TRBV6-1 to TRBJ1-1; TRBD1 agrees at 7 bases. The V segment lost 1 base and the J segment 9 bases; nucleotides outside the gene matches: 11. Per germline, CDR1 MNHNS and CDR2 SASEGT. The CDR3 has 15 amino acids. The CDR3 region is CASSEERGQRIKAFF. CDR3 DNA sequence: TGTGCCAGCAGTGAAGAAAGGGGGCAGAGAATTAAAGCTTTCTTT.

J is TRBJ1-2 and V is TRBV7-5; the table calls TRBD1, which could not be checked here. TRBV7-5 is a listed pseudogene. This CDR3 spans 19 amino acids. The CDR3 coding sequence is TGTGCCAGAAGCAAACGTACGGGACAGAGACCCTTACCGAAATATGGCTACACCTTC. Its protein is CARSKRTGQRPLPKYGYTF.

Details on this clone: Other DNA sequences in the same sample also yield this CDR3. CDR3 in amino acids: CASSERSNYGYTF. CDR3 in DNA: TGTGCCAGCAGTGAAAGGTCGAACTATGGCTACACCTTC. This chain uses TRBV6-1 with TRBJ1-2; the D is unclear. CDR3 length: 13 residues. The germline V and J ends were trimmed by 2 bases and 2 bases, with 6 bases remaining between them. Germline-derived CDR1 and CDR2 are MNHNS and SASEGT.

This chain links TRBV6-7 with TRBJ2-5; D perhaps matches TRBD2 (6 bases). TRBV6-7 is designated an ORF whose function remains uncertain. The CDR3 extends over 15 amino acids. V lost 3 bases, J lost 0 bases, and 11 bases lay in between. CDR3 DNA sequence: TGTGCCAGCAGTTATGAGCGGGCGTACCAAGAGACCCAGTACTTC. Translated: CASSYERAYQETQYF.

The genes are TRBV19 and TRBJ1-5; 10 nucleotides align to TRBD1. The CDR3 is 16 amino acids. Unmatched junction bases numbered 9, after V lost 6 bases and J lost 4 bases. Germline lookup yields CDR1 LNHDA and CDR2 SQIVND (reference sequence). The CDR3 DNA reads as TGTGCCAGTAGCCCCTGGACAGGGGGTTGGAATCAGCCCCAGCATTTT. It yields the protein CASSPWTGGWNQPQHF.

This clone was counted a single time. The CDR3 DNA is TGTGCCAGCTCACCACCTGGGACAGGCGGTTTGGAGACCCAGTACTTC. Translating gives CASSPPGTGGLETQYF. V gene TRBV18 combines with J gene TRBJ2-5, with 8 bases aligning to TRBD1. CDR3 length: 16 amino acids. CDR1 is KGHSH, CDR2 LQKENI, per germline. V shed 0 bases and J 5 bases; nucleotides not matched to a gene: 8.